The rows below give T cell receptor beta chains drawn from one sample of a study of T cell repertoires in aging, cancer and after chemotherapy. A single record per CDR3 protein comes from TCRdb applying MiXCR to the multiplex PCR reads. The sample yields 1,200 or so distinct CDR3 sequences, around a fifth seen once. Sequenced sample: blood. Receptor source: a human donor with a solid tumor. CDR3s include the opening cysteine and the closing phenylalanine or tryptophan. D genes are given only for firm matches. Clone size, where shown, is once, few, many, or a class for clones that have expanded.

V gene	clone size	D gene	J gene	CDR3 protein	CDR3 DNA
TRBV29-1	few	NA	TRBJ1-1	CSPMTGEGTEAFF	TGCAGCCCCATGACAGGTGAGGGCACTGAAGCTTTCTTT
TRBV5-1	medium-sized	NA	TRBJ1-6	CASTNGGPSSPLHF	TGCGCCAGCACCAACGGTGGGCCTAGTTCACCCCTCCACTTT
TRBV5-5	medium-sized	NA	TRBJ2-7	CASTPGTGSSYEQYF	TGTGCCAGCACCCCCGGGACGGGGAGCTCCTACGAGCAGTACTTC
TRBV12-3/TRBV12-4	medium-sized	TRBD1	TRBJ2-7	CASRRQGSTYEQYF	TGTGCCAGCAGAAGACAGGGGAGCACCTACGAGCAGTACTTC
TRBV5-4	NA	TRBD1	TRBJ2-5	CASSLGTGNQETQYF	TGTGCCAGCAGCTTAGGGACAGGGAACCAAGAGACCCAGTACTTC
TRBV28	once	TRBD2	TRBJ2-3	CASSTIAGPTDTQYF	TGTGCCAGCAGTACTATAGCGGGGCCCACAGATACGCAGTATTTT
TRBV20-1	medium-sized	NA	TRBJ1-6	CSASSGGYNSPLHF	TGCAGTGCTAGTTCTGGAGGGTATAATTCACCCCTCCACTTT
TRBV6-2/TRBV6-3	NA	TRBD2	TRBJ2-4	CASSYGAGGPSQTIQYF	TGTGCCAGCAGTTACGGTGCGGGGGGGCCGAGTCAAACCATTCAGTACTTC
TRBV19	few	NA	TRBJ2-4	CASSILRGGKNIQYF	TGTGCCAGTAGTATCTTAAGGGGGGGCAAAAACATTCAGTACTTC
TRBV15	few	NA	TRBJ1-3	CATSGRRGSGNTIYF	TGTGCCACCAGCGGCCGACGGGGGTCTGGAAACACCATATATTTT
TRBV30	NA	NA	TRBJ1-2	CAWRALGGRGGYTF	TGTGCCTGGAGAGCTCTAGGGGGGCGAGGTGGCTACACCTTC
TRBV6-5	large	NA	TRBJ1-1	CASRKQGTTEAFF	TGTGCCAGCAGGAAACAGGGTACCACTGAAGCTTTCTTT
TRBV18	NA	TRBD1	TRBJ2-6	CASSRDRGYGANVLTF	TGTGCCAGCTCAAGGGACAGGGGGTACGGGGCCAACGTCCTGACTTTC
TRBV20-1	medium-sized	TRBD1	TRBJ2-7	CSAGRDRVYEQYF	TGCAGTGCTGGCAGGGACAGAGTCTACGAGCAGTACTTC
TRBV5-1	medium-sized	NA	TRBJ2-1	CASSLAAGHNNEQFF	TGCGCCAGCAGCTTGGCCGCGGGGCATAACAATGAGCAGTTCTTC
TRBV7-9	NA	NA	TRBJ1-4	CASSFGQENEKLFF	TGTGCCAGCAGCTTCGGGCAGGAGAATGAAAAACTGTTTTTT
TRBV5-1	NA	TRBD2	TRBJ2-3	CASSLVLAGGTDTQYF	TGCGCCAGCAGCTTGGTGCTAGCGGGGGGAACAGATACGCAGTATTTT
TRBV12-3/TRBV12-4	medium-sized	TRBD1	TRBJ1-5	CASSRDSGNQPQHF	TGTGCCAGCAGCCGGGACAGCGGCAATCAGCCCCAGCATTTT
TRBV5-1	NA	NA	TRBJ1-1	CASRSSPDRVNTEAFF	TGCGCCAGCAGGTCTTCTCCCGACAGAGTGAACACTGAAGCTTTCTTT
TRBV12-3/TRBV12-4	medium-sized	NA	TRBJ1-2	CASSPGQIYGYTF	TGTGCCAGCAGCCCCGGACAGATCTATGGCTACACCTTC
TRBV6-4	NA	NA	TRBJ2-1	CASSDAPRGYNQQFF	TGTGCCAGCAGTGACGCCCCCCGGGGTTACAACCAGCAGTTCTTC
TRBV29-1	NA	NA	TRBJ2-7	CSVEGGVSYEQYF	TGCAGCGTTGAGGGCGGGGTCTCCTACGAGCAGTACTTC